What follows are 9 T cell receptor beta chains derived from one specimen sequenced in a study of blood T cell repertoires in COVID-19. Only in-frame clones appear in the TCRdb table, and some are missing; sequencing was by immunoSEQ multiplex PCR. In the table there are some 270,000 clones, 65% to 90% of which are singletons. Sequenced material: PBMCs or T cells enriched from blood (not recorded which). These receptors all come from a woman between 50 and 59 years old with acute COVID-19.

The gene calls are TRBV29-1 and TRBJ1-3, with D perhaps TRBD1 (5 bases). Germline-derived CDR1 and CDR2 are SQVTM and ANQGSEA. This CDR3 has 14 amino acids. With 1 base removed from V and 4 bases from J, the gap between germline ends came to 11 bases. This CDR3 reads CSVEVPGLGNTIYF. CDR3 in DNA: TGCAGCGTTGAAGTGCCGGGACTGGGAAACACCATATATTTT.

In this sample, this clone turned up once. The V call is TRBV10-1, the J call TRBJ2-5, with 16 positions matching TRBD2. Germline CDR1 reads WNHNN; CDR2 reads SYGVQD (reference sequence). The CDR3 contains 16 residues. The V and J ends lost 5 bases and 5 bases, in that order; junction bases with no gene match: 5. The CDR3 nucleotides are TGCGCCAGCAGTACCGGGACTAGCGGGGGGGGTGAGACCCAGTACTTC. As protein: CASSTGTSGGGETQYF.

The count of this clone is one. The rearrangement links TRBV7-9 to TRBJ1-2; no clear D gene. The CDR3 is 13 amino acids. The V gene's germline CDR1 is SEHNR and CDR2 FQNEAQ (reference sequence). V was clipped by 4 bases and J by 7 bases, with 13 bases between them. CDR3 DNA: TGTGCCAGCAGCTCAGGAATTGAGGGTGGCTACACCTTC. It yields the protein CASSSGIEGGYTF.

The V and J genes are TRBV7-2 and TRBJ1-2, with D possibly matching TRBD1 (6 bases). The CDR3 totals 16 residues. The V gene lost 0 bases and the J gene lost 4 bases, with 15 bases spanning the gap. Looked up from germline, CDR1 is SGHTA and CDR2 is FQGNSA. The DNA for the CDR3 is TGTGCCAGCAGCTTAGCGGTGGCAGGGGCCCTCTATGGCTACACCTTC. Translated: CASSLAVAGALYGYTF.

Turning to this clone: One end of the junction is discordant with germline, which a read error may explain. The rearrangement uses TRBV2 and TRBJ1-2, with D maybe TRBD1 (5 bases). The CDR3 runs 13 residues. Germline V gene data show CDR1 as SNHLY and CDR2 as FYNNEI. CDR3 loop: CASSEDSTYGYTF. CDR3 coding DNA: TGTGCCAGCAGCGAAGACAGTACCTATGGCTACACCTTC.

Ten or more counts support this clone. The chain couples TRBV4-1 to TRBJ1-2, with TRBD1 as a possible D gene (5 bases). Trimming took 1 base from V and 6 from J, leaving 6 bases between them. Germline assignment: CDR1 MGHRA and CDR2 YSYEKL. This CDR3 region has 12 residues. The CDR3 here is CASSQVGDGYTF. CDR3 sequence (DNA): TGCGCCAGCAGCCAAGTAGGGGATGGCTACACCTTC.

This clone was seen just once. The rearrangement joins TRBV6-6 to TRBJ2-7; 8 bases are shared with TRBD1. In germline, CDR1 is MNHNY, CDR2 SVGAGI (reference sequence). Trimming cost V 2 bases and J 7 bases; bases outside gene matches: 7. This CDR3 has 14 amino acids. Here the CDR3 reads CASSYGQGAGEQYF. The CDR3 bases are TGTGCCAGCAGTTACGGGCAGGGGGCGGGGGAGCAGTACTTC.

This chain joins TRBV6-5 and TRBJ2-1, with D maybe TRBD2 (5 bases). Germline lookup yields CDR1 MNHEY and CDR2 SVGAGI. The CDR3 loop spans 14 amino acids. V was pared by 0 bases and J by 11 bases, with 14 bases between. CDR3 in DNA: TGTGCCAGCAGTTACTCGAGTACGGGGAGTCAGCAGTTCTTC. Amino acid sequence: CASSYSSTGSQQFF.

The genes are TRBV6-1 and TRBJ2-7; 9 nucleotides line up with TRBD1. The germline V gene encodes CDR1 MNHNS and CDR2 SASEGT. This CDR3 is built from 15 residues. V lost 1 base, J lost 2 bases, and 3 bases stayed unmatched. CDR3 in DNA: TGTGCCAGCAGTGAAGTTGGGACAGGGCCCTACGAGCAGTACTTC. Protein sequence: CASSEVGTGPYEQYF.